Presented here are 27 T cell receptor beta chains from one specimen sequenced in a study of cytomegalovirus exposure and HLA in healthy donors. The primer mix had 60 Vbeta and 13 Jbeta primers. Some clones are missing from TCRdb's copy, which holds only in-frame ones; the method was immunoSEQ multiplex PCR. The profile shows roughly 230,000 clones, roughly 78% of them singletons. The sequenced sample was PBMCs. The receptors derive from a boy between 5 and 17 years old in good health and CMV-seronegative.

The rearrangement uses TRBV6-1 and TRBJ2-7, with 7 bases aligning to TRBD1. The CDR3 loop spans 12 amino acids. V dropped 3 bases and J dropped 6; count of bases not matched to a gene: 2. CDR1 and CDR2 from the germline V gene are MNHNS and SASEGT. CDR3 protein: CASSETGCEQYF. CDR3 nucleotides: TGTGCCAGCAGTGAGACAGGGTGCGAGCAGTACTTC.

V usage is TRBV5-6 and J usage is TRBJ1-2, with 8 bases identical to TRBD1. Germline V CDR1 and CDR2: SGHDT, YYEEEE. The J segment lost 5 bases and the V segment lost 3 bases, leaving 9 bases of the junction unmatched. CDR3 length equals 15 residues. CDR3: CASSSLGQEYYGYTF. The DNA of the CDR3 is TGTGCCAGCAGCTCGCTGGGACAGGAGTATTATGGCTACACCTTC.

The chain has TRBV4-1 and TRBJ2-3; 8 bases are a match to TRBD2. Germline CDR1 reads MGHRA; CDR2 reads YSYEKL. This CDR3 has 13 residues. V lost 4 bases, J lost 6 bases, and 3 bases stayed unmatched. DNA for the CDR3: TGCGCCAGCAGCCGAGCGGGGGTTGATACGCAGTATTTT. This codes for CASSRAGVDTQYF.

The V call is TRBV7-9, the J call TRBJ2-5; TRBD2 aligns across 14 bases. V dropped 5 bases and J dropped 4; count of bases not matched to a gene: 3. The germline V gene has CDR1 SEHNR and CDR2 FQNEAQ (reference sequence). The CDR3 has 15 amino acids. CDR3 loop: CASSPGTSGGETQYF. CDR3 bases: TGTGCCAGCAGCCCAGGGACTAGCGGGGGAGAGACCCAGTACTTC. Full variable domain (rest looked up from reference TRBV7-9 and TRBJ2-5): DTGVSQNPRHKITKRGQNVTFRCDPISEHNRLYWYRQTLGQGPEFLTYFQNEAQLEKSRLLSDRFSAERPKGSFSTLEIQRTEQGDSAMYLCASSPGTSGGETQYFGPGTRLLVL.

This chain's CDR3 is CASSGDRGRGQYF. CDR3 sequence (DNA): TGTGCCAGCAGTGGGGACAGGGGGCGAGGGCAGTACTTC. The chain uses TRBV6-1 and TRBJ2-7; 12 nucleotides align to TRBD1. Germline CDR1 MNHNS, CDR2 SASEGT. The junction had 4 bases not matched to a gene; V was cut back by 4 bases and J by 9 bases. This CDR3 spans 13 amino acids.

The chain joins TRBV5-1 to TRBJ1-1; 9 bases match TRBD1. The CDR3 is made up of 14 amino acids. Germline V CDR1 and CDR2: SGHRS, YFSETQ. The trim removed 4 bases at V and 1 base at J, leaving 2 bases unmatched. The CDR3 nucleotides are TGCGCCAGCAGCGGGGGACAGGGGAACACTGAAGCTTTCTTT. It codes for CASSGGQGNTEAFF.

CDR3 sequence reads: CASSGTSGGGEQFF. The CDR3 nucleotides read TGTGCCAGCAGTGGGACTAGCGGGGGGGGTGAGCAGTTCTTC. The chain has TRBV6-5 and TRBJ2-1, with 16 bases fitting TRBD2. The V segment lost 5 bases and the J segment 9 bases; nucleotides outside the gene matches: 1. The CDR3 consists of 14 residues. The germline V gene has CDR1 MNHEY and CDR2 SVGAGI.

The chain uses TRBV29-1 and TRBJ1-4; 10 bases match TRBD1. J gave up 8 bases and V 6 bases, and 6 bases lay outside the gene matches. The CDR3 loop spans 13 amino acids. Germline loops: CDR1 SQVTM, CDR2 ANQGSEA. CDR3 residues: CSVRQGAREKLFF. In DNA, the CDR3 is TGCAGCGTGAGACAGGGGGCGCGAGAAAAACTGTTTTTT.

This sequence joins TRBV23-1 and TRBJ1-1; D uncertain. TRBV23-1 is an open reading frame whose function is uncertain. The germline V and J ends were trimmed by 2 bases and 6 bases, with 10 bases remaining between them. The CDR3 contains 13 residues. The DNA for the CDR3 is TGCGCCAGCAGTCAACAGGTGGAAGCTGAAGCTTTCTTT. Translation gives CASSQQVEAEAFF.

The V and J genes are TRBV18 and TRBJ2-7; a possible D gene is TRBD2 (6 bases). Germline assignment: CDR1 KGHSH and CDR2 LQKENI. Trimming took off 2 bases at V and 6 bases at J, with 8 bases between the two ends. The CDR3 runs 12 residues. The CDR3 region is CASSPAGSEQYF. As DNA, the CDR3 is TGTGCCAGCTCACCAGCGGGGTCCGAGCAGTACTTC.

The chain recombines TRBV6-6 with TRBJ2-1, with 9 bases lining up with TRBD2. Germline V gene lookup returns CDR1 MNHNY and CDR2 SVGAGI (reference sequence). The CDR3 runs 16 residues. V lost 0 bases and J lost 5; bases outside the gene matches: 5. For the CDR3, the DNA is TGTGCCAGCAGTTACTCAGGGCGGGAGGGCCACAATGAGCAGTTCTTC. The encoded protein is CASSYSGREGHNEQFF.

The DNA for the CDR3 is TGTGCCAGCAGTTATGAGGCGGTTTCACCCCTCCACTTT. Its protein product is CASSYEAVSPLHF. The chain couples TRBV6-5 to TRBJ1-6; D gene unclear. In germline, CDR1 is MNHEY, CDR2 SVGAGI. The length of the CDR3 is 13 residues. V was pared by 3 bases and J by 9 bases, with 9 bases between.

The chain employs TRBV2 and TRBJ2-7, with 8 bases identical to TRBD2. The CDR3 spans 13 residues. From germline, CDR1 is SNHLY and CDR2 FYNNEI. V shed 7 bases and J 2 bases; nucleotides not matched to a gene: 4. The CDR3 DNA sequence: TGTGCCAGCAATCGGGAGGGCCCCTACGAGCAGTACTTC. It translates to CASNREGPYEQYF.

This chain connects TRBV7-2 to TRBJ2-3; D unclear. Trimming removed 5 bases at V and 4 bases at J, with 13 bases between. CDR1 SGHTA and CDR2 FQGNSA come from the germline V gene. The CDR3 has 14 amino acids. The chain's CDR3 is CASSLITLSDTQYF. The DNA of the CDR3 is TGTGCCAGCAGCCTAATCACCCTCTCAGATACGCAGTATTTT.

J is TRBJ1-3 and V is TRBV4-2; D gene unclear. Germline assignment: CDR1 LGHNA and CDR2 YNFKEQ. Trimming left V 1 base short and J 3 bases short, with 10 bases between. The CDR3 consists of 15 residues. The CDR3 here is CASSQVSLDGNTIYF. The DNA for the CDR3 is TGTGCCAGCAGCCAAGTATCTCTAGATGGAAACACCATATATTTT.

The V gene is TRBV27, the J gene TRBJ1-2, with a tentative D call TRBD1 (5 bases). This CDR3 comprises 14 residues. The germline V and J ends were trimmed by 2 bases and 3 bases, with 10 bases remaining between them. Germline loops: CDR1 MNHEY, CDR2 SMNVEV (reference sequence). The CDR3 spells CASSLQGFDYGYTF. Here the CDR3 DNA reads TGTGCCAGCAGTTTACAGGGTTTCGACTATGGCTACACCTTC.

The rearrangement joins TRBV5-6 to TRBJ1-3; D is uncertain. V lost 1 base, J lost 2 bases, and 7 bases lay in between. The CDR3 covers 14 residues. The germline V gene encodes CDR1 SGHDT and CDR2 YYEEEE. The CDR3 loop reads CASSLFYAGNTIYF. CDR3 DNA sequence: TGTGCCAGCAGCTTGTTTTATGCTGGAAACACCATATATTTT.

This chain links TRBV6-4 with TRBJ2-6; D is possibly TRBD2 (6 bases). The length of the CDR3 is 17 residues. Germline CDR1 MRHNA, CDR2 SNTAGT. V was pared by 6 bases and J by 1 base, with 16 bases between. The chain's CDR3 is CASSPIPGGSGANVLTF. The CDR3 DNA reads TGTGCCAGCAGCCCGATCCCTGGAGGGTCTGGGGCCAACGTCCTGACTTTC.

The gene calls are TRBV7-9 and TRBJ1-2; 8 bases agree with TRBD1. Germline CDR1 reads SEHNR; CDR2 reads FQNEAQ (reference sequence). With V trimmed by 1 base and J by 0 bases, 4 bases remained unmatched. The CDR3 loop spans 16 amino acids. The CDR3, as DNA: TGTGCCAGCAGCTTAGTGGGACAGGCGCCTAACTATGGCTACACCTTC. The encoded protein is CASSLVGQAPNYGYTF. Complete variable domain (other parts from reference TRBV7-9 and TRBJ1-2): DTGVSQNPRHKITKRGQNVTFRCDPISEHNRLYWYRQTLGQGPEFLTYFQNEAQLEKSRLLSDRFSAERPKGSFSTLEIQRTEQGDSAMYLCASSLVGQAPNYGYTFGSGTRLTVV.

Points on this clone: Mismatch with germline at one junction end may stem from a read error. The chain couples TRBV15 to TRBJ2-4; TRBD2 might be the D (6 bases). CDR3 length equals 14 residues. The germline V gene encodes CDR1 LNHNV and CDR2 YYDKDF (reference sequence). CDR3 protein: CATSRGRRAYIQYF. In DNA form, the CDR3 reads TGTGCCACCAGTAGAGGAAGGAGGGCGTACATTCAGTACTTC.

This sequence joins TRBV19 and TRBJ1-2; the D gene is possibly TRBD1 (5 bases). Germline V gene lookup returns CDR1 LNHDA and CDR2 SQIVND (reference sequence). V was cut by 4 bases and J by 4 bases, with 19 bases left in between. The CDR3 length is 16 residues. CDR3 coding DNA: TGTGCCAGTAGTACGACCGGGACGCCGACTAGCTATGGCTACACCTTC. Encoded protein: CASSTTGTPTSYGYTF.

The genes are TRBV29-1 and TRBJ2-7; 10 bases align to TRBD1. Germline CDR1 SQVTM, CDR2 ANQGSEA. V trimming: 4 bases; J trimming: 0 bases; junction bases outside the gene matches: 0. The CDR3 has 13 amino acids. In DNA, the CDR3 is TGCAGCGTTGGGACAGGGGGCTCCTACGAGCAGTACTTC. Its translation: CSVGTGGSYEQYF.

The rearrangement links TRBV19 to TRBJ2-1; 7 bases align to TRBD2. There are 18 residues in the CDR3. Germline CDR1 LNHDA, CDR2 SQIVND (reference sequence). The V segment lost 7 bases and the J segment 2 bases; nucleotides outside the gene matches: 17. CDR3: CASNDPGSGENPYNEQFF. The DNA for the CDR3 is TGTGCCAGTAACGATCCGGGAAGCGGGGAGAACCCCTACAATGAGCAGTTCTTC. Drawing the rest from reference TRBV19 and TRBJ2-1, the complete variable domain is DGGITQSPKYLFRKEGQNVTLSCEQNLNHDAMYWYRQDPGQGLRLIYYSQIVNDFQKGDIAEGYSVSREKKESFPLTVTSAQKNPTAFYLCASNDPGSGENPYNEQFFGPGTRLTVL.

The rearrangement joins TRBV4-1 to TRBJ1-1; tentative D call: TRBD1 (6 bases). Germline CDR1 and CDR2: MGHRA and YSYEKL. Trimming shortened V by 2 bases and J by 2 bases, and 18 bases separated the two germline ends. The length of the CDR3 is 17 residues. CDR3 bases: TGCGCCAGCAGCCAACTCCGTTGGACAGTCAGAAACACTGAAGCTTTCTTT. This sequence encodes CASSQLRWTVRNTEAFF.

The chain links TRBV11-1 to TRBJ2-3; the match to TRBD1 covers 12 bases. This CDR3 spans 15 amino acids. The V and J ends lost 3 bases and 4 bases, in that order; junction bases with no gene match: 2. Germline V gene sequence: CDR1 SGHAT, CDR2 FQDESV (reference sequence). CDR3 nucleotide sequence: TGTGCCAGCAGCTTGGGGACAGGGGGCGCAGATACGCAGTATTTT. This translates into CASSLGTGGADTQYF.

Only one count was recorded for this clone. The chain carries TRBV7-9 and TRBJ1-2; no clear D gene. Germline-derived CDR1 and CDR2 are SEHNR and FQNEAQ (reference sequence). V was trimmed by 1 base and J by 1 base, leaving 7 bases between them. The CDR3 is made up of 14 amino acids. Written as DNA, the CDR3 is TGTGCCAGCAGCTTAGGAGGGTTTAACTATGGCTACACCTTC. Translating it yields CASSLGGFNYGYTF.

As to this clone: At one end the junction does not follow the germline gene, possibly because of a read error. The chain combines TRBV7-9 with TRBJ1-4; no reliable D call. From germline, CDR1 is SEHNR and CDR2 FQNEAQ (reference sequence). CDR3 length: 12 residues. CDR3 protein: CSSSLGDEKLFF. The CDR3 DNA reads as TGTTCCAGCAGCTTAGGAGATGAAAAACTGTTTTTT.